This T cell receptor (beta chain) was recovered during a study of blood T cell repertoires in COVID-19. At the level of the study: COVID-19 samples from acute and convalescent phases originated in the United States, Italy and Spain. From T cells, B-cell-depleted T cells, or PBMCs came the material, which was cDNA or gDNA.

The length of the CDR3 is 14 residues. Germline CDR1 SGHTA, CDR2 FQGNSA. With V trimmed by 2 bases and J by 7 bases, 7 bases remained unmatched. TCRdb keeps only in-frame clones here, not all; method: immunoSEQ multiplex PCR. The data show 100,000 to 150,000 clones, with more than 75% seen just once and approximately 1.4% held by the top ten. The sequenced sample consisted of peripheral blood. This sequence originates from a human donor in a cohort sampled during active COVID-19. The genes are TRBV7-2 and TRBJ2-7, with TRBD1 identical over 8 bases. CDR3 bases: TGTGCCAGCAGCTTACGACAGGGGACGGGGGAGCAGTACTTC. It translates to CASSLRQGTGEQYF.